The rows below give T cell receptor beta chains drawn from one sample of a study of blood T cells in healthy people across ages. TCRdb redid the calling of the 5' RACE reads with MiXCR, one entry per CDR3 protein. The table shows about 1.5 million distinct CDR3 sequences, with 35% to 45% occurring only once. The specimen was blood. The receptors come from a woman younger than 35 in good health. The CDR3 runs from the conserved cysteine through the conserved F or W. Each record gives: clone size, V gene, CDR3 length, CDR3 protein. Expanded clones get a size class; other rows say once, few or many, or leave the size out.

abundance: -; v_gene: TRBV9; len: 13; CDR3aa: CASSVWGSNEQYF
abundance: -; v_gene: TRBV20-1; len: 15; CDR3aa: CSAREGAGGPHEQFF
abundance: -; v_gene: TRBV2; len: 10; CDR3aa: CASSLNEQHF
abundance: few; v_gene: TRBV20-1; len: 16; CDR3aa: CSARASLKGTSSEQYF
abundance: few; v_gene: TRBV5-6; len: 15; CDR3aa: CASSLVEIFGYGYTF
abundance: -; v_gene: TRBV29-1; len: 13; CDR3aa: CSVGLAGTGELFF
abundance: -; v_gene: TRBV2; len: 16; CDR3aa: CASSEQPNLSNQPQHF
abundance: few; v_gene: TRBV11-2; len: 15; CDR3aa: CASSLGTSGHYEQYF
abundance: few; v_gene: TRBV4-1; len: 16; CDR3aa: CASSQEPGQGASPLHF
abundance: few; v_gene: TRBV7-8; len: 14; CDR3aa: CASSFSLENNEQFF
abundance: once; v_gene: TRBV27; len: 16; CDR3aa: CASSPLDRVLNEKLFF
abundance: -; v_gene: TRBV10-2; len: 14; CDR3aa: CASSRQGGSDTQYF
abundance: -; v_gene: TRBV5-8; len: 17; CDR3aa: CASSFITLADSTDTQYF
abundance: few; v_gene: TRBV10-3; len: 14; CDR3aa: CAISKQGRDTEAFF
abundance: many; v_gene: TRBV12-3/TRBV12-4; len: 11; CDR3aa: CASSFLNEQYF
abundance: -; v_gene: TRBV3-1; len: 18; CDR3aa: CASSRWGTGGDSNYGYTF
abundance: -; v_gene: TRBV6-5; len: 18; CDR3aa: CASSYSGQGAGGNQPQHF
abundance: few; v_gene: TRBV7-9; len: 15; CDR3aa: CASSYGADRDSPLHF
abundance: -; v_gene: TRBV10-3; len: 15; CDR3aa: CAISEVGGGHFGYTF
abundance: few; v_gene: TRBV20-1; len: 15; CDR3aa: CSARTIGSGYNEQFF
abundance: -; v_gene: TRBV6-1; len: 17; CDR3aa: CASSERGRGQLGYGYTF
abundance: few; v_gene: TRBV10-3; len: 13; CDR3aa: CAISVRGNTEAFF
abundance: few; v_gene: TRBV6-5; len: 14; CDR3aa: CASSRVSQGEKLFF
abundance: -; v_gene: TRBV10-3; len: 17; CDR3aa: CAISGAGGPSGYNEQFF